Presented here are 14 T cell receptor beta chains from one specimen sequenced in a study of tumor and adjacent non-tumor tissue in lung cancer. A modified ARM-PCR protocol with three rounds of nested PCR amplified TCRbeta. TCRdb passed the multiplex PCR reads through MiXCR, listing each CDR3 protein once. The data hold 120,000 or so distinct CDR3 sequences, with approximately 66% observed a single time. The template was RNA from unsorted bulk tissue. The source material was lung tumor tissue. These receptor sequences come from a man under 40 with non-small cell lung cancer.

This clonotype was picked up a small number of times. The V gene is TRBV5-1, the J gene TRBJ2-3, with D possibly matching TRBD1 (6 bases). Trimming cost V 2 bases and J 13 bases, with 17 bases left between them. The germline V gene has CDR1 SGHRS and CDR2 YFSETQ. The CDR3 has 13 residues. CDR3 region: CASSLRPAEGEYF. DNA of the CDR3: TGCGCCAGCAGCTTAAGGCCGGCCGAGGGGGAGTATTTT. The full variable domain, its missing parts supplied by reference TRBV5-1 and TRBJ2-3, is KAGVTQTPRYLIKTRGQQVTLSCSPISGHRSVSWYQQTPGQGLQFLFEYFSETQRNKGNFPGRFSGRQFSNSRSEMNVSTLELGDSALYLCASSLRPAEGEYFGPGTRLTVL.

Regarding this clonotype: The germline gene is not matched at one end of the junction; a read error may be the cause. The chain links TRBV11-2 to TRBJ2-2; 8 bases fit TRBD1. The CDR3 totals 16 residues. Germline V gives CDR1 SGHAT, CDR2 FQNNGV. The CDR3 protein is CTSSPRQGKNTGDLFF. DNA for the CDR3: TGTACCAGCAGCCCCCGACAGGGGAAGAACACCGGGGATCTGTTTTTT.

About this clonotype itself: Likely a read error: the CDR3 ends without its conserved phenylalanine or tryptophan. V and J are TRBV20-1 and TRBJ2-1, with 7 positions matching TRBD2. CDR1 is DFQATT, CDR2 SNEGSKA, per germline (reference sequence). The ends lost 3 bases at V and 10 bases at J; junction bases unmatched: 12. The CDR3 is 14 residues long. The CDR3 nucleotides are TGCAGTGCTAGTGGGCTAGCGGCAGCAATAGAGCAGTTCTCT. Translated, it gives CSASGLAAAIEQFS.

This clonotype was counted many times. The chain employs TRBV12-3 or TRBV12-4 and TRBJ1-6; D is ambiguous. V was clipped by 6 bases and J by 8 bases, with 14 bases between them. The CDR3 extends over 14 amino acids. The CDR3 nucleotides read TGTGCCAGCAGCCCGACCCCTCGGGATTCACCCCTCCACTTT. Translated, it gives CASSPTPRDSPLHF.

Worth noting for this clonotype: The junction departs from the called germline gene at one end, perhaps through a read error. The chain has TRBV20-1 and TRBJ1-1, with a possible D match to TRBD1 (5 bases). The V gene's germline CDR1 is DFQATT and CDR2 SNEGSKA (reference sequence). CDR3 size: 14 residues. The DNA of the CDR3 is TGCAGTGCTAGGGGAACCAGTGGAGGGGCTGAGGCTCTCTTT. Translating it yields CSARGTSGGAEALF.

Remarks on this clonotype: A read error may account for a junction end that differs from germline. V gene TRBV12-3 or TRBV12-4 combines with J gene TRBJ2-5; 7 nucleotides line up with TRBD2. This CDR3 comprises 15 residues. CDR3: CASSLPSGNQETQYF. The CDR3 DNA reads as TGTGCAAGCAGTCTGCCTAGCGGTAATCAAGAGACCCAGTACTTC.

This clonotype has a handful of counts. This may stem from a read error, because a much larger clone lies one nucleotide away. This chain connects TRBV10-2 to TRBJ2-7, with TRBD1 as a possible D gene (5 bases). V dropped 6 bases and J dropped 8 bases, with 11 bases sitting between them. The CDR3 sequence is 11 residues long. Germline V gene sequence: CDR1 WSHSY, CDR2 SAAADI. The CDR3 loop reads CASSYSDKQYF. The CDR3 DNA follows: TGCGCCAGCAGCTACTCGGACAAGCAGTACTTC.

This clonotype was detected ten times or more. A read error may account for a junction end that differs from germline. This sequence joins TRBV6-6 and TRBJ2-1; 11 nucleotides match TRBD2. This CDR3 is built from 15 residues. Germline lookup yields CDR1 MNHNY and CDR2 SVGAGI (reference sequence). CDR3 residues: CASSSDLTSGGPRVF. The DNA of the CDR3 is TGTGCCAGCAGTTCCGATCTAACTAGCGGGGGCCCGCGAGTCTTC.

Comment on this clonotype: This could be a read error, since a much larger clone is one nucleotide away. This chain joins TRBV20-1 and TRBJ2-3, with 12 bases aligning to TRBD2. V was pared by 0 bases and J by 12 bases, with 16 bases of the junction left unmatched. Germline V gives CDR1 DFQATT, CDR2 SNEGSKA (reference sequence). The CDR3 has 17 amino acids. CDR3 sequence (DNA): TGCAGTGCTAGAGAACCGGCTAGCGGGAGGGCCTCGCATCTTCAGTATTTT. Amino acid sequence: CSAREPASGRASHLQYF.

Comments on this clonotype: The CDR3 does not close with the conserved phenylalanine or tryptophan, likely indicating a read error. V is TRBV6-2 or TRBV6-3 and J is TRBJ1-5; D is possibly TRBD1 (5 bases). CDR1 and CDR2 from the germline V gene are MNHEY and SVGEGT. The CDR3 covers 14 residues. V was clipped by 4 bases and J by 7 bases, with 14 bases between them. This CDR3 is CASSSRLGVQPQHS. In DNA, the CDR3 is TGTGCCAGCAGTTCCAGACTGGGGGTGCAGCCCCAGCATTCT.

For this clonotype: Possible read error: a much larger clone is one base away. The rearrangement links TRBV29-1 to TRBJ2-5; 7 nucleotides line up with TRBD1. Germline values: CDR1 SQVTM, CDR2 ANQGSEA. Trimming cost V 5 bases and J 4 bases; bases outside gene matches: 10. The CDR3 totals 14 residues. CDR3 loop: CSVSDRASRETQYF. The CDR3 nucleotides read TGCAGCGTTTCCGACAGGGCATCCCGAGAGACCCAGTACTTC.

Remarks on this clonotype: A much larger clone is a single base away; this may be a read error. V and J are TRBV6-2 or TRBV6-3 and TRBJ2-3; 8 bases are shared with TRBD2. The J segment lost 5 bases and the V segment lost 5 bases, leaving 9 bases of the junction unmatched. The CDR3 has 15 amino acids. The germline V gene encodes CDR1 MNHEY and CDR2 SVGEGT. As DNA, the CDR3 is TGTGCCAGCAGTACTCCACTAGCGGCCAGAGATACGCAGTATTTT. Its translation is CASSTPLAARDTQYF.

As concerns this clonotype: A much more abundant neighbour one base away suggests this may be a read error. The rearrangement uses TRBV6-2 or TRBV6-3 and TRBJ2-4; a weak D match, TRBD2 (5 bases). From germline, CDR1 is MNHEY and CDR2 SVGEGT. The CDR3 contains 14 residues. The CDR3 sequence is CASSLGPWENIRYF. The CDR3 DNA reads TGTGCCAGCAGTCTTGGACCGTGGGAGAACATTCGGTACTTC.

This clonotype was seen many times. The chain employs TRBV11-3 and TRBJ2-7; TRBD2 matches 8 bases. Germline V gene sequence: CDR1 SGHNT, CDR2 YENEEA. The CDR3 is 14 residues long. V dropped 0 bases and J dropped 3; count of bases not matched to a gene: 1. The DNA for the CDR3 is TGTGCCAGCAGCTTAGACAGCGGGAGCTACGAGCAGTACTTC. Translated, it gives CASSLDSGSYEQYF.